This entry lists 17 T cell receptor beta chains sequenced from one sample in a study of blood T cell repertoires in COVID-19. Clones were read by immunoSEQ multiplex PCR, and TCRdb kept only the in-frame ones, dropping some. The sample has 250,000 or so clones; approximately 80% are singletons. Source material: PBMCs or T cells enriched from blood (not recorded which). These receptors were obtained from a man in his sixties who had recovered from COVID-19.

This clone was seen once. CDR3 nucleotide sequence: TGTGCCAGTAGTATGAGCTCGGCACCGCGGGAGACCCAGTACTTC. It encodes CASSMSSAPRETQYF. The rearrangement uses TRBV19 and TRBJ2-5; D is uncertain. The germline V gene has CDR1 LNHDA and CDR2 SQIVND (reference sequence). V dropped 3 bases and J dropped 5 bases, with 16 bases sitting between them. The CDR3 contains 15 residues.

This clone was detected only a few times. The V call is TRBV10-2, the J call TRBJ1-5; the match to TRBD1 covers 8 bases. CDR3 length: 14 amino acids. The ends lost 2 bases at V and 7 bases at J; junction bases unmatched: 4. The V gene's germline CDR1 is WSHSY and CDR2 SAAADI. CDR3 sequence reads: CASSEDRGRQPQHF. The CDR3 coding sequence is TGCGCCAGCAGTGAGGACAGGGGCAGGCAGCCCCAGCATTTT.

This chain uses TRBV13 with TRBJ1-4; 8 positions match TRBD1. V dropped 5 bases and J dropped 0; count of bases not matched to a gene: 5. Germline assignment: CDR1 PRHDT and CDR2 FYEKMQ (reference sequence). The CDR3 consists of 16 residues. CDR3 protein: CASSMGQAATNEKLFF. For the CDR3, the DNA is TGTGCCAGCAGCATGGGACAGGCTGCAACTAATGAAAAACTGTTTTTT.

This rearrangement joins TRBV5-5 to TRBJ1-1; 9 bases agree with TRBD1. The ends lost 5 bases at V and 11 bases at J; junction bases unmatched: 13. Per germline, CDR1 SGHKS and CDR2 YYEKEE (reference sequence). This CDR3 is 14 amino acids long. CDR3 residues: CASRPGQGSNKAFF. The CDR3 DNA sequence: TGTGCCAGCAGACCCGGACAGGGGTCGAATAAGGCTTTCTTT.

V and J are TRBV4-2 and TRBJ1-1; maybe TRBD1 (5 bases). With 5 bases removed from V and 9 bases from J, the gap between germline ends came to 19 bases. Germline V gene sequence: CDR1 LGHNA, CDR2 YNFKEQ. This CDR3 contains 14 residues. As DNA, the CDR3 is TGTGCCAGCAGCTTAGTTCGGGACTTACAAAAAGCTTTCTTT. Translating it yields CASSLVRDLQKAFF.

The CDR3 sequence is CASSSVGWREETQYF. CDR3 in DNA: TGTGCCAGCAGCTCAGTGGGGTGGAGGGAAGAGACCCAGTACTTC. The V call is TRBV7-9, the J call TRBJ2-5, with D perhaps matching TRBD2 (6 bases). Germline loops: CDR1 SEHNR, CDR2 FQNEAQ (reference sequence). The CDR3 length is 15 residues. V was shortened by 4 bases and J by 3 bases, with 15 bases between the two germline ends.

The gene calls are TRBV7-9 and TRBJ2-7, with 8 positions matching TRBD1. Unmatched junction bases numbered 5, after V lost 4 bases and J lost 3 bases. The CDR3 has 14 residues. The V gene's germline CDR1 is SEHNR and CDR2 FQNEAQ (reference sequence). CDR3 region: CASSWTGTGYEQYF. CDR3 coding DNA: TGTGCCAGCAGCTGGACCGGGACAGGCTACGAGCAGTACTTC.

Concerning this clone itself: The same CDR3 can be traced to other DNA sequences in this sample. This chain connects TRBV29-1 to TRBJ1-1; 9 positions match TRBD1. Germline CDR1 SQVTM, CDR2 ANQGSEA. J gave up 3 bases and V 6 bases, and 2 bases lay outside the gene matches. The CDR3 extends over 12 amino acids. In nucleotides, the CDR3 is TGCAGCGTAGACAGGGGGGACACTGAAGCTTTCTTT. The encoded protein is CSVDRGDTEAFF. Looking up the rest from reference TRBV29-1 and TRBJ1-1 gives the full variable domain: SAVISQKPSRDICQRGTSLTIQCQVDSQVTMMFWYRQQPGQSLTLIATANQGSEATYESGFVIDKFPISRPNLTFSTLTVSNMSPEDSSIYLCSVDRGDTEAFFGQGTRLTVV.

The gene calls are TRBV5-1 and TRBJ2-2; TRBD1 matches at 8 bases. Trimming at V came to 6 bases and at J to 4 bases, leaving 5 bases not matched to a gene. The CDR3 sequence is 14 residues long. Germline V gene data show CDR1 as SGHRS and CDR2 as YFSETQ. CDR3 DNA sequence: TGCGCCAGCACCGACAGGGGTGGCACCGGGGAGCTGTTTTTT. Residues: CASTDRGGTGELFF.

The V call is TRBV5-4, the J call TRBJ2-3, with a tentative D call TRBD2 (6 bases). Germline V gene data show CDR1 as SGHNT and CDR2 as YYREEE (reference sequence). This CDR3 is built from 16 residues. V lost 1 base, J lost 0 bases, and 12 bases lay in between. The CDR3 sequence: CASSLHGGPSTDTQYF. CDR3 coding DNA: TGTGCCAGCAGCTTGCACGGGGGTCCTAGCACAGATACGCAGTATTTT.

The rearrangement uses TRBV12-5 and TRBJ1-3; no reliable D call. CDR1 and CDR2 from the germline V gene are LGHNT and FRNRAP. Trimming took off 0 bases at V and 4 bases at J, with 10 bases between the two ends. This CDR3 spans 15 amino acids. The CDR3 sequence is CASGLVPNEGNTIYF. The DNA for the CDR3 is TGTGCTAGTGGTTTGGTACCCAATGAGGGAAACACCATATATTTT.

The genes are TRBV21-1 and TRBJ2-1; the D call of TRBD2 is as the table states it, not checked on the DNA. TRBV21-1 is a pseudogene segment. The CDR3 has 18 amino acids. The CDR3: CASSCPESSGGAGNEQFF. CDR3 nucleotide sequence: TGTGCCAGCAGCTGTCCCGAATCTAGCGGGGGGGCCGGGAATGAGCAGTTCTTC.

CDR3 loop: CASSQDFRGANYGYTF. CDR3 sequence (DNA): TGTGCCAGCAGCCAAGATTTTCGGGGAGCTAACTATGGCTACACCTTC. This chain uses TRBV4-2 with TRBJ1-2, with D unresolved. This CDR3 region has 16 residues. Trimming removed 0 bases at V and 0 bases at J, with 11 bases between. CDR1 LGHNA and CDR2 YNFKEQ come from the germline V gene.

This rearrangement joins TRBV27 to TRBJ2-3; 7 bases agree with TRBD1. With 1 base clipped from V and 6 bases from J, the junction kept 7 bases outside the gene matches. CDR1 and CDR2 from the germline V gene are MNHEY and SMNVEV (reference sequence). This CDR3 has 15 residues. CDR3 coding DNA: TGTGCCAGCAGTTTATATGCGAGCAGGGGGGATACGCAGTATTTT. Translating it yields CASSLYASRGDTQYF.

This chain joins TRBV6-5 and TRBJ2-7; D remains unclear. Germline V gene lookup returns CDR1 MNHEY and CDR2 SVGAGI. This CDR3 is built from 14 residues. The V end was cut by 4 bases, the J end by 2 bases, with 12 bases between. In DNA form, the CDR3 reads TGTGCCAGCAGTTGGCTGGGTGGGCCCTACGAGCAGTACTTC. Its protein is CASSWLGGPYEQYF.

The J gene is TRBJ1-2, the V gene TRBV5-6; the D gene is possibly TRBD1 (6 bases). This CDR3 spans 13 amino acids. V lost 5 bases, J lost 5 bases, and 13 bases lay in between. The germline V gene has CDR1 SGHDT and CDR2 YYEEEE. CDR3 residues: CASSRDIQYGYTF. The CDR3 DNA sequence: TGTGCCAGCAGTCGGGACATCCAGTATGGCTACACCTTC.

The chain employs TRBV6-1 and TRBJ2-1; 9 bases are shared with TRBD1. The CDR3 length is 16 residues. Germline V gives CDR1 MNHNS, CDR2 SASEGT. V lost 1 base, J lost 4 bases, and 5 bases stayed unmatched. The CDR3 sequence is CASSEGIGQGYNEQFF. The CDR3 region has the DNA TGTGCCAGCAGTGAAGGCATCGGACAGGGGTACAATGAGCAGTTCTTC.